The present T cell receptor beta chain was sequenced within a study of regulatory T cells in long-lasting Graves disease. Time point specified: newly diagnosed GD, antithyroid drugs for less than 3 months. PBMCs were the source of the RNA used for TCR sequencing. Peripheral blood, approximately 9.6 milliliters of it, was drawn into EDTA tubes. The authors built TCR beta libraries using iRepertoire HTBI primers and Arm-PCR of CDR3 regions. TCRdb redid the calling of the multiplex PCR reads with MiXCR, one entry per CDR3 protein. The table lists approximately 400,000 distinct CDR3 sequences, under 15% of them singletons. Trimming pared 0 bases from V and 3 bases from J, leaving 18 bases between. Per germline, CDR1 LGHNA and CDR2 YNFKEQ. The CDR3 runs 17 residues. These same data were also listed under a study on T cells in Graves' hyperthyroidism and ophthalmopathy.

The input for sequencing was peripheral blood mononuclear cells (PBMCs), taken at new diagnosis, from a patient treated with antithyroid drugs. V gene TRBV4-2 combines with J gene TRBJ2-7, with D perhaps matching TRBD2 (6 bases). The sequence was obtained from a woman aged 25-40 years with Graves disease. CDR3 sequence reads: CASSQDDWGTGNYEQYF. CDR3 bases: TGTGCCAGCAGCCAAGACGATTGGGGGACTGGGAACTACGAGCAGTACTTC.